Below are 25 T cell receptor beta chains sequenced from a single sample in a study of blood T cell repertoires in COVID-19 (dated by TCRdb to the early 2020s). Library generation was performed with the immunoSEQ multiplex PCR assay. TCRdb obtained this table from immuneACCESS and retained in-frame rearrangements with V and J assigned. These tables miss some clones; where compared with another copy, unresolved V genes account for less than half of the shortfall, and the remainder is unexplained. Within this sample are about 250,000 clones, with roughly four fifths of them counted one time only. The ten top clones hold roughly 4.7% of the sample. Sequencing was performed on peripheral blood. These receptors originate from a woman in her 70s with acute or convalescent COVID-19.

V usage is TRBV10-1 and J usage is TRBJ2-1; the D is unclear. CDR1 is WNHNN and CDR2 is SYGVQD in the germline V gene (reference sequence). The CDR3 is 12 amino acids. Trimming took off 7 bases at V and 6 bases at J, with 10 bases between the two ends. DNA of the CDR3: TGCGCCAGCACCAACGGGTTCAATGAGCAGTTCTTC. Translated: CASTNGFNEQFF.

This rearrangement joins TRBV28 to TRBJ1-5; 8 nucleotides line up with TRBD1. The V gene's germline CDR1 is MDHEN and CDR2 SYDVKM. The CDR3 has 13 residues. With V trimmed by 8 bases and J by 6 bases, 6 bases remained unmatched. The CDR3 DNA sequence: TGTGCCAGCTGCGCAGGGGGCCGTCAGCCCCAGCATTTT. Residues: CASCAGGRQPQHF.

The CDR3 reads CATRGEGGYTF. CDR3 nucleotides: TGCGCCACTCGGGGGGAGGGTGGCTACACCTTC. This chain links TRBV10-2 with TRBJ1-2; perhaps TRBD1 as D (5 bases). Trimming took off 10 bases at V and 7 bases at J, with 13 bases between the two ends. The germline CDR1 and CDR2 sequences are WSHSY and SAAADI. The CDR3 covers 11 residues.

V is TRBV2 and J is TRBJ1-1; D is unclear. Germline V gives CDR1 SNHLY, CDR2 FYNNEI. CDR3 size: 11 residues. V was pared by 6 bases and J by 7 bases, with 9 bases between. CDR3 residues: CASRIQVEAFF. DNA of the CDR3: TGTGCCAGCAGGATCCAGGTTGAAGCTTTCTTT. The full variable domain, in which reference TRBV2 and TRBJ1-1 provide the parts outside the CDR3, is EPEVTQTPSHQVTQMGQEVILRCVPISNHLYFYWYRQILGQKVEFLVSFYNNEISEKSEIFDDQFSVERPDGSNFTLKIRSTKLEDSAMYFCASRIQVEAFFGQGTRLTVV.

The chain recombines TRBV5-1 with TRBJ2-5; a possible D gene is TRBD1 (5 bases). Per the germline V gene, CDR1 is SGHRS and CDR2 is YFSETQ. V dropped 3 bases and J dropped 4 bases, with 10 bases sitting between them. This CDR3 region has 13 residues. The CDR3 is CASSWQGGETQYF. CDR3 nucleotide sequence: TGCGCCAGCAGCTGGCAGGGCGGAGAGACCCAGTACTTC.

The chain recombines TRBV4-1 with TRBJ1-6, with TRBD1 matching 10 bases. This CDR3 contains 15 residues. Trimming at V came to 4 bases and at J to 7 bases, leaving 4 bases not matched to a gene. In germline, CDR1 is MGHRA, CDR2 YSYEKL. The CDR3 protein is CASSRDRGRNSPLHF. CDR3 coding DNA: TGCGCCAGCAGCCGGGACAGGGGAAGGAATTCACCCCTCCACTTT.

The chain links TRBV7-8 to TRBJ2-7, with 8 bases matching TRBD2. This CDR3 contains 18 residues. Losses at the gene ends were 5 bases for V and 0 bases for J; bases not matched to a gene: 15. The germline V gene encodes CDR1 SGHVS and CDR2 FQNEAQ. The chain's CDR3 is CASSPTVGLAGRSYEQYF. The CDR3 coding sequence is TGTGCCAGCAGCCCCACGGTGGGGTTAGCGGGGCGCTCCTACGAGCAGTACTTC. The full variable domain, in which reference TRBV7-8 and TRBJ2-7 provide the parts outside the CDR3, is GAGVSQSPRYKVAKRGQDVALRCDPISGHVSLFWYQQALGQGPEFLTYFQNEAQLDKSGLPSDRFFAERPEGSVSTLKIQRTQQEDSAVYLCASSPTVGLAGRSYEQYFGPGTRLTVT.

CDR3 region: CASSTGTGTGELFF. CDR3 DNA sequence: TGTGCCAGCAGTACCGGGACAGGGACCGGGGAGCTGTTTTTT. The chain has TRBV6-2 or TRBV6-3 and TRBJ2-2; 9 bases line up with TRBD1. V lost 5 bases to trimming and J lost 5 bases; unmatched junction nucleotides: 3. This CDR3 has 14 residues. The V gene's germline CDR1 is MNHEY and CDR2 SVGEGT.

J is TRBJ2-5 and V is TRBV9, with D unclear. The CDR3 is 14 residues long. V was clipped by 0 bases and J by 2 bases, with 8 bases between them. CDR1 and CDR2 from the germline V gene are SGDLS and YYNGEE. CDR3 region: CASSVGGGQETQYF. As DNA, the CDR3 is TGTGCCAGCAGCGTAGGAGGCGGACAAGAGACCCAGTACTTC.

The chain couples TRBV2 to TRBJ1-2; TRBD1 aligns across 8 bases. Germline V lookup: CDR1 SNHLY, CDR2 FYNNEI. The V gene end was trimmed by 4 bases and the J gene end by 4 bases; junction bases not matched to a gene: 5. The CDR3 runs 14 residues. As DNA, the CDR3 is TGTGCCAGCAGTGCAGGGGGCAAAGGCTATGGCTACACCTTC. It codes for CASSAGGKGYGYTF.

The J gene is TRBJ1-1, the V gene TRBV18; no definite D call. V was trimmed by 1 base and J by 7 bases, leaving 10 bases between them. Germline lookup yields CDR1 KGHSH and CDR2 LQKENI. CDR3 size: 13 residues. CDR3 residues: CASSPREEGEAFF. Written as DNA, the CDR3 is TGTGCCAGCTCACCACGGGAGGAAGGTGAAGCTTTCTTT.

This chain uses TRBV28 with TRBJ2-7; weak D call: TRBD2 (6 bases). From germline, CDR1 is MDHEN and CDR2 SYDVKM. V was trimmed by 0 bases and J by 0 bases, leaving 12 bases between them. The CDR3 has 16 residues. CDR3 region: CASSLWSGSFSYEQYF. In DNA, the CDR3 is TGTGCCAGCAGTTTATGGAGCGGGTCCTTCTCCTACGAGCAGTACTTC. Full variable domain (rest looked up from reference TRBV28 and TRBJ2-7): DVKVTQSSRYLVKRTGEKVFLECVQDMDHENMFWYRQDPGLGLRLIYFSYDVKMKEKGDIPEGYSVSREKKERFSLILESASTNQTSMYLCASSLWSGSFSYEQYFGPGTRLTVT.

V usage is TRBV6-2 or TRBV6-3 and J usage is TRBJ2-1, with 8 bases fitting TRBD1. The CDR3 loop spans 18 amino acids. The germline V gene encodes CDR1 MNHEY and CDR2 SVGEGT. The ends lost 5 bases at V and 3 bases at J; junction bases unmatched: 15. CDR3 region: CASSPTLPRQGIYNEQFF. The DNA of the CDR3 is TGTGCCAGCAGTCCAACTCTACCTCGACAGGGGATCTACAATGAGCAGTTCTTC.

The genes are TRBV24-1 and TRBJ2-5; weak D call: TRBD1 (5 bases). The CDR3 extends over 15 amino acids. V shed 3 bases and J shed 1 base, with 11 bases lying between them. Germline V lookup: CDR1 KGHDR, CDR2 SFDVKD. CDR3 DNA sequence: TGTGCCACCAGTGATCGACAGATCTCCCAAGAGACCCAGTACTTC. This sequence encodes CATSDRQISQETQYF.

This clone was seen more than once but under ten times. This chain uses TRBV3-1 (or the pseudogene TRBV3-2) with TRBJ2-7; 9 positions agree with TRBD1. V lost 4 bases, J lost 3 bases, and 7 bases stayed unmatched. Germline V gene sequence: CDR1 LGHDT, CDR2 YNNKEL (reference sequence). The CDR3 runs to 15 residues. CDR3: CASSRWGTGFYEQYF. In DNA form, the CDR3 reads TGTGCCAGCAGCCGGTGGGGGACAGGGTTCTACGAGCAGTACTTC.

This chain connects TRBV7-2 to TRBJ1-6; D gene ambiguous. Germline CDR1 SGHTA, CDR2 FQGNSA. Trimming stripped 2 bases from V and 8 bases from J, with 7 bases between. The CDR3 is made up of 13 amino acids. CDR3 coding DNA: TGTGCCAGCAGCTTATCCCCCGATTCACCCCTCCACTTT. As protein: CASSLSPDSPLHF.

This clone appeared a single time. The chain has TRBV7-2 and TRBJ2-2; D possibly corresponds to TRBD2 (5 bases). Germline values: CDR1 SGHTA, CDR2 FQGNSA. V was cut by 0 bases and J by 6 bases, with 8 bases left in between. The length of the CDR3 is 14 residues. This CDR3 reads CASSLATGSGELFF. The CDR3 bases are TGTGCCAGCAGCTTAGCCACGGGGTCCGGGGAGCTGTTTTTT.

This clone was detected once. This rearrangement joins TRBV19 to TRBJ1-6, with 7 bases identical to TRBD1. This CDR3 has 16 amino acids. J was trimmed by 7 bases and V by 4 bases; bases with no gene match: 10. From germline, CDR1 is LNHDA and CDR2 SQIVND (reference sequence). This CDR3 is CASSKLDRVENSPLHF. The CDR3 DNA sequence: TGTGCCAGTAGTAAATTAGACAGGGTGGAAAATTCACCCCTCCACTTT.

The chain carries TRBV7-9 and TRBJ1-2; TRBD1 aligns across 7 bases. There are 15 residues in the CDR3. The V gene end was trimmed by 5 bases and the J gene end by 2 bases; junction bases not matched to a gene: 8. Germline V CDR1 and CDR2: SEHNR, FQNEAQ (reference sequence). The CDR3 here is CASSPQGPPNYGYTF. The CDR3 DNA reads TGTGCCAGCAGCCCACAGGGGCCACCCAACTATGGCTACACCTTC.

This rearrangement joins TRBV5-1 to TRBJ1-4, with TRBD1 identical over 7 bases. The CDR3 extends over 15 amino acids. V dropped 0 bases and J dropped 3; count of bases not matched to a gene: 2. Germline lookup yields CDR1 SGHRS and CDR2 YFSETQ. CDR3 coding DNA: TGCGCCAGCAGCTTGGGGGGACAGTCTAATGAAAAACTGTTTTTT. This codes for CASSLGGQSNEKLFF.

The rearrangement uses TRBV6-1 and TRBJ1-5, with D possibly matching TRBD1 (5 bases). The CDR3 is 16 residues long. Trimming cost V 1 base and J 7 bases, with 17 bases left between them. Germline CDR1 MNHNS, CDR2 SASEGT. The CDR3 loop reads CASSEEIGQGRQPQHF. DNA for the CDR3: TGTGCCAGCAGTGAAGAAATCGGGCAGGGTCGGCAGCCCCAGCATTTT.

This clone was recorded once. The chain combines TRBV5-8 with TRBJ1-1; possible D gene TRBD1, 5 bases. Trimming removed 5 bases at V and 4 bases at J, with 18 bases between. From germline, CDR1 is SGHTS and CDR2 YDEGEE. The CDR3 sequence is 15 residues long. The CDR3 loop is CASRSLRGYGTEAFF. The CDR3, as DNA: TGTGCCAGCAGGTCCCTTAGGGGTTATGGCACTGAAGCTTTCTTT.

This chain uses TRBV7-2 with TRBJ2-1; 13 nucleotides line up with TRBD2. Germline loops: CDR1 SGHTA, CDR2 FQGNSA. The CDR3 runs to 16 residues. J gave up 9 bases and V 1 base, and 6 bases lay outside the gene matches. The CDR3 region has the DNA TGTGCCAGCAGCTTAGAGAGGACTAGCGGGGGAGGTGAGCAGTTCTTC. This gives the protein CASSLERTSGGGEQFF.

The chain links TRBV10-1 to TRBJ1-1; D is possibly TRBD1 (5 bases). This CDR3 spans 15 amino acids. The germline gives CDR1 WNHNN, CDR2 SYGVQD (reference sequence). V was cut by 5 bases and J by 0 bases, with 13 bases left in between. The CDR3 region has the DNA TGCGCCAGCAGTAAAGGGGCCACCTTGAACACTGAAGCTTTCTTT. It encodes CASSKGATLNTEAFF.

The chain uses TRBV5-1 and TRBJ2-3; 9 bases match TRBD2. CDR3 length: 15 amino acids. J was trimmed by 0 bases and V by 1 base; bases with no gene match: 0. The germline V gene has CDR1 SGHRS and CDR2 YFSETQ. The CDR3 DNA is TGCGCCAGCAGCTTGACTAGCGGGAGCACAGATACGCAGTATTTT. Amino acid sequence: CASSLTSGSTDTQYF. The whole variable domain, remainder taken from reference TRBV5-1 and TRBJ2-3, is KAGVTQTPRYLIKTRGQQVTLSCSPISGHRSVSWYQQTPGQGLQFLFEYFSETQRNKGNFPGRFSGRQFSNSRSEMNVSTLELGDSALYLCASSLTSGSTDTQYFGPGTRLTVL.